A single sample is the source of the 14 T cell receptor beta chains below, sequenced in a study of CD8+ T cells in alopecia areata (dated by TCRdb to about 2018). Libraries were built with the immunoSEQ multiplex PCR assay. For TCR sequencing, RNA was extracted from every sample and reverse transcribed into cDNA to serve as template. The clones in this table, taken by TCRdb from immuneACCESS, are in-frame only. Not every clone is retained; where verified, under half of the shortfall comes from an unresolved V gene, and the cause of the rest is unknown. The sample table records fewer than 200,000 clones; roughly 53% of these occur just once. Over 9.5% of the sample belongs to the ten largest clones. Taken with the paper, the label for time point translates to: less than 25 weeks on oral tofacitinib. The treatment or condition label corresponds to: oral pan-JAK inhibitor, 5-10 mg twice daily. Source: CD8+ T cells sorted from blood, taken at week 24, from a patient treated with tofacitinib. Receptors originate from a human donor with alopecia areata.

The chain joins TRBV9 to TRBJ1-1; no reliable D call. The CDR3 extends over 14 amino acids. The germline V gene encodes CDR1 SGDLS and CDR2 YYNGEE. Trimming removed 2 bases at V and 0 bases at J, with 8 bases between. CDR3 loop: CASSVGDMNTEAFF. DNA for the CDR3: TGTGCCAGCAGCGTTGGAGACATGAACACTGAAGCTTTCTTT.

V usage is TRBV9 and J usage is TRBJ1-4; D gene ambiguous. Germline assignment: CDR1 SGDLS and CDR2 YYNGEE. The CDR3 is 14 residues long. V gave up 0 bases and J gave up 7 bases, with 10 bases separating them. CDR3 coding DNA: TGTGCCAGCAGCGTAGCTACTGCGGGTGAAAAACTGTTTTTT. It codes for CASSVATAGEKLFF.

This clone has only one observation. The genes are TRBV30 and TRBJ2-3; tentatively, D is TRBD1 (6 bases). CDR3 length: 14 amino acids. Germline loops: CDR1 GTSNPN, CDR2 SVGIG (reference sequence). Trimming took 0 bases from V and 5 from J, leaving 12 bases between them. CDR3 DNA: TGTGCCTGGAGTGTACAGGGTGGTGTAGATACGCAGTATTTT. It specifies CAWSVQGGVDTQYF.

The chain uses TRBV4-1 and TRBJ1-5; 8 bases agree with TRBD1. V gave up 5 bases and J gave up 0 bases; unmatched junction bases: 3. CDR3 size: 15 residues. Germline V gene data show CDR1 as MGHRA and CDR2 as YSYEKL. CDR3: CASSSTGDSNQPQHF. For the CDR3, the DNA is TGCGCCAGCAGCTCGACAGGGGATAGCAATCAGCCCCAGCATTTT.

This chain uses TRBV7-8 with TRBJ2-3; 8 positions agree with TRBD1. Trimming took 1 base from V and 2 from J; bases not matched to a gene: 5. The CDR3 is made up of 16 amino acids. Germline V gene lookup returns CDR1 SGHVS and CDR2 FQNEAQ. Here the CDR3 reads CASSLENRGATDTQYF. In DNA form, the CDR3 reads TGTGCCAGCAGCTTAGAGAACAGGGGGGCCACAGATACGCAGTATTTT.

The J gene is TRBJ1-4, the V gene TRBV27; the D gene is possibly TRBD1 (5 bases). This CDR3 contains 13 residues. V shed 5 bases and J shed 4 bases, with 8 bases lying between them. From germline, CDR1 is MNHEY and CDR2 SMNVEV (reference sequence). The CDR3: CASSRGFNEKLFF. The CDR3 coding sequence is TGTGCCAGCAGTAGGGGTTTTAATGAAAAACTGTTTTTT.

This clone has just a few counts. This sequence joins TRBV13 and TRBJ2-3, with 10 nucleotides matching TRBD2. The CDR3 spans 15 residues. V lost 6 bases to trimming and J lost 4 bases; unmatched junction nucleotides: 7. Germline-derived CDR1 and CDR2 are PRHDT and FYEKMQ (reference sequence). In DNA form, the CDR3 reads TGTGCCAGCAGTTATTCGAGCGGGGGGGCAGATACGCAGTATTTT. Amino acids: CASSYSSGGADTQYF. The full variable domain, in which reference TRBV13 and TRBJ2-3 provide the parts outside the CDR3, is AAGVIQSPRHLIKEKRETATLKCYPIPRHDTVYWYQQGPGQDPQFLISFYEKMQSDKGSIPDRFSAQQFSDYHSELNMSSLELGDSALYFCASSYSSGGADTQYFGPGTRLTVL.

The V call is TRBV11-3, the J call TRBJ2-5; 10 nucleotides line up with TRBD2. With V trimmed by 5 bases and J by 5 bases, 8 bases remained unmatched. In germline, CDR1 is SGHNT, CDR2 YENEEA. The CDR3 is 15 residues long. The chain's CDR3 is CASSLTSGAGETQYF. CDR3 coding DNA: TGTGCCAGCAGCCTCACTAGCGGGGCCGGGGAGACCCAGTACTTC.

CDR3 region: CASTPTGEDGYTF. DNA of the CDR3: TGCGCCAGCACCCCGACAGGGGAAGATGGCTACACCTTC. This chain uses TRBV10-2 with TRBJ1-2; 8 positions match TRBD1. Germline CDR1 reads WSHSY; CDR2 reads SAAADI. The CDR3 is 13 residues long. Losses at the gene ends were 7 bases for V and 6 bases for J; bases not matched to a gene: 7.

In this sample, this clone turned up a few times. The rearrangement links TRBV19 to TRBJ2-2; D is ambiguous. CDR3 length: 12 amino acids. Germline CDR1 reads LNHDA; CDR2 reads SQIVND (reference sequence). Trimming took 3 bases from V and 3 from J, leaving 2 bases between them. CDR3 coding DNA: TGTGCCAGTAGTATTGACACCGGGGAGCTGTTTTTT. Protein: CASSIDTGELFF.

The V and J genes are TRBV4-1 and TRBJ2-1, with TRBD1 matching over 9 bases. From germline, CDR1 is MGHRA and CDR2 YSYEKL. The CDR3 sequence is 15 residues long. V was clipped by 5 bases and J by 5 bases; unmatched bases: 7. The CDR3 is CASSSTGGTDNEQFF. CDR3 nucleotide sequence: TGCGCCAGCAGCTCCACAGGGGGCACGGACAATGAGCAGTTCTTC.

V and J are TRBV15 and TRBJ1-1; D gene unclear. This CDR3 has 12 residues. Germline V gene sequence: CDR1 LNHNV, CDR2 YYDKDF (reference sequence). Deletions cut 1 base from V and 7 bases from J, with 7 bases between. For the CDR3, the DNA is TGTGCCACCAGCAGAGTAGCGGGTGAAGCTTTCTTT. As protein: CATSRVAGEAFF.

The gene calls are TRBV4-2 and TRBJ1-1; TRBD1 agrees at 7 bases. Per the germline V gene, CDR1 is LGHNA and CDR2 is YNFKEQ. This CDR3 has 13 amino acids. J lost 4 bases, V lost 1 base, and 0 bases had no gene match. CDR3 protein: CASSQGDSTEAFF. The CDR3 DNA follows: TGTGCCAGCAGCCAAGGGGACAGCACTGAAGCTTTCTTT.

This chain connects TRBV9 to TRBJ1-2, with a tentative D call TRBD1 (6 bases). V was trimmed by 0 bases and J by 8 bases, leaving 11 bases between them. The CDR3 has 13 residues. The V gene's germline CDR1 is SGDLS and CDR2 YYNGEE. The DNA of the CDR3 is TGTGCCAGCAGCGTAGGGACAGCTTTAGGCTACACCTTC. Translation: CASSVGTALGYTF.